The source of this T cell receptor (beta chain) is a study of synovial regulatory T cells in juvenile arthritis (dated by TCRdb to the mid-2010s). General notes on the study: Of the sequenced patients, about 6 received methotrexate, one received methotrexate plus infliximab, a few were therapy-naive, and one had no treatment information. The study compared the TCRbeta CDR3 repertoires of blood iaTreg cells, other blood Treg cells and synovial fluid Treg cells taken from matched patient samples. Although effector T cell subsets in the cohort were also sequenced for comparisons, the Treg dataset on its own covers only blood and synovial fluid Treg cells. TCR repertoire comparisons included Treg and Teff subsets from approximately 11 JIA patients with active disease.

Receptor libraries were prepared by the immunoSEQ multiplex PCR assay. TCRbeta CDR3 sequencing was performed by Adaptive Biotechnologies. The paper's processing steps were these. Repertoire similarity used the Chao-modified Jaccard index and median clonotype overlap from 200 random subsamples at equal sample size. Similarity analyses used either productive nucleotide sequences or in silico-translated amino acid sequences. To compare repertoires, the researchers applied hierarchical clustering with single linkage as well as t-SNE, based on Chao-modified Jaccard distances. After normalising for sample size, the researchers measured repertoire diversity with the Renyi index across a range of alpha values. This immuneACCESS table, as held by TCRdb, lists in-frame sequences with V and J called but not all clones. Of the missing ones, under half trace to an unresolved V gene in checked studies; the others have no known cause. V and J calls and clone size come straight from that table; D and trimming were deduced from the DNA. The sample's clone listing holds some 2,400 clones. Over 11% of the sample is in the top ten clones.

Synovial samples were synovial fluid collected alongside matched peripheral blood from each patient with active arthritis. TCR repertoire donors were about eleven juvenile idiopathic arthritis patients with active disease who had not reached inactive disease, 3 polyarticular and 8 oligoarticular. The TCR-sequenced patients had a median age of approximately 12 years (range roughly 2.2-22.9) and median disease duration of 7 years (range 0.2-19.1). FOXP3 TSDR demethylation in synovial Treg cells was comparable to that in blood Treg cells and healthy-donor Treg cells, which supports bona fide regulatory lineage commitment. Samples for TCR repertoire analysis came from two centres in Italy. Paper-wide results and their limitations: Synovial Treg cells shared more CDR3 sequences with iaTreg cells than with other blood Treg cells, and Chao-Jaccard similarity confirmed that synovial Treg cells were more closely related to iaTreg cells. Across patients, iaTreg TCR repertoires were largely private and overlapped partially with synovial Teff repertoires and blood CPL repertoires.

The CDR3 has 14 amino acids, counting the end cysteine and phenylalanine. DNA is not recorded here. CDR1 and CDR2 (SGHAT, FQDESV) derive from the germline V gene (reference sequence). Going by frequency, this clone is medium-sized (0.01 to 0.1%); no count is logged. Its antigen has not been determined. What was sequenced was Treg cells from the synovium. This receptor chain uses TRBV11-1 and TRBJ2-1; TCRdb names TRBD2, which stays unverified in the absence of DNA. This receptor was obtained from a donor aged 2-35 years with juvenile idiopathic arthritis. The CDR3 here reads CASSLTSGRVEQFF.